This entry lists 20 T cell receptor beta chains sequenced from one sample in a study of blood T cells in healthy people across ages. Sample-barcoded 5' priming and a J-beta primer mix drove a second PCR of about 7 to 12 cycles. TCRdb reprocessed the 5' RACE reads via MiXCR and lists one record per CDR3 protein. The repertoire holds 800,000 to 1,000,000 distinct CDR3 sequences, with under 50% as singletons. Sequenced input: blood. The receptors shown here come from a man aged 25 to 40 in good health.

The CDR3 loop is CASSLQGIGGYTF. CDR3 bases: TGTGCCAGCAGCCTACAGGGGATCGGTGGCTACACCTTC. V usage is TRBV12-3 or TRBV12-4 and J usage is TRBJ1-2, with 7 bases aligning to TRBD1. V dropped 6 bases and J dropped 7; count of bases not matched to a gene: 8. The CDR3 loop spans 13 amino acids.

The V call is TRBV7-9, the J call TRBJ2-4; 7 bases match TRBD1. Germline CDR1 and CDR2: SEHNR and FQNEAQ (reference sequence). The ends lost 4 bases at V and 4 bases at J; junction bases unmatched: 10. There are 16 residues in the CDR3. As DNA, the CDR3 is TGTGCCAGCAGCTCAGGGACAGCGGACTCAAAAAACATTCAGTACTTC. Encoded protein: CASSSGTADSKNIQYF. Together with reference TRBV7-9 and TRBJ2-4, the CDR3 gives the full variable domain: DTGVSQNPRHKITKRGQNVTFRCDPISEHNRLYWYRQTLGQGPEFLTYFQNEAQLEKSRLLSDRFSAERPKGSFSTLEIQRTEQGDSAMYLCASSSGTADSKNIQYFGAGTRLSVL.

The rearrangement links TRBV6-2 or TRBV6-3 to TRBJ1-5; a weak D match, TRBD1 (5 bases). V was shortened by 2 bases and J by 8 bases, with 13 bases between the two germline ends. Germline V CDR1 and CDR2: MNHEY, SVGEGT. CDR3 length: 14 residues. The CDR3 here is CASSYAGMGEPQHF. DNA of the CDR3: TGTGCCAGCAGTTACGCAGGTATGGGGGAGCCCCAGCATTTT.

The J gene is TRBJ2-5, the V gene TRBV5-1; TRBD1 is a possible D gene (5 bases). The V and J ends lost 2 bases and 2 bases respectively, with 7 bases between them. This CDR3 comprises 13 residues. In germline, CDR1 is SGHRS, CDR2 YFSETQ. This CDR3 is CASSFAGQETQYF. The CDR3 DNA reads as TGCGCCAGCAGCTTCGCAGGGCAAGAGACCCAGTACTTC.

This clonotype has just a few counts. The chain couples TRBV14 to TRBJ2-7; D gene uncertain. Trimming pared 0 bases from V and 0 bases from J, leaving 12 bases between. Germline V CDR1 and CDR2: SGHDN, FVKESK. The CDR3 length is 16 residues. CDR3 protein: CASSQEVWRSSYEQYF. In DNA, the CDR3 is TGTGCCAGCAGCCAAGAGGTGTGGCGCAGCTCCTACGAGCAGTACTTC.

Turning to this clonotype: A much larger clone differs by one base, so this may be a read error. This sequence joins TRBV11-2 and TRBJ2-7; D might be TRBD1 or TRBD2, each matching 5 bases. The CDR3 is 13 residues long. Germline V CDR1 and CDR2: SGHAT, FQNNGV. CDR3 in amino acids: CAGSSDVGGEQYF. CDR3 in DNA: TGTGCCGGCAGCTCTGACGTTGGGGGCGAGCAGTACTTC.

This chain uses TRBV20-1 with TRBJ2-1, with TRBD1 matching 9 bases. Germline CDR1 DFQATT, CDR2 SNEGSKA (reference sequence). Trimming at V came to 7 bases and at J to 15 bases, leaving 16 bases not matched to a gene. This CDR3 contains 13 residues. The CDR3, as DNA: TGCAGTGTCCCGGGACAGGGTATTTCTAGGACGTTCTTC. As protein: CSVPGQGISRTFF.

The V call is TRBV4-2, the J call TRBJ2-2, with 10 nucleotides matching TRBD2. Trimming cost V 0 bases and J 5 bases; bases outside gene matches: 3. This CDR3 has 16 amino acids. Germline V CDR1 and CDR2: LGHNA, YNFKEQ. The CDR3, as DNA: TGTGCCAGCAGCCAAGACCCTAGCGGGGGTACCGGGGAGCTGTTTTTT. Encoded protein: CASSQDPSGGTGELFF.

This chain uses TRBV20-1 with TRBJ2-1; a weak D match, TRBD2 (5 bases). Germline V gives CDR1 DFQATT, CDR2 SNEGSKA (reference sequence). The CDR3 is made up of 14 amino acids. Between the trimmed V and J ends, which lost 5 bases and 7 bases, there was a span of 18 bases. CDR3 loop: CSAPPGVDRNEQFF. The CDR3 DNA sequence: TGCAGTGCTCCTCCCGGGGTAGATAGGAATGAGCAGTTCTTC.

The chain has TRBV7-3 and TRBJ2-3, with 9 bases lining up with TRBD2. The CDR3 sequence is 17 residues long. V was clipped by 5 bases and J by 2 bases; unmatched bases: 11. In germline, CDR1 is SGHTA, CDR2 FQGTGA. The CDR3 nucleotides are TGTGCCAGCAGCCACCCGGGAACTAGCGGGTTCACAGATACGCAGTATTTT. The encoded protein is CASSHPGTSGFTDTQYF.

This clonotype was seen a few times. The CDR3 loop reads CASRLAGGPSEQYF. CDR3 sequence (DNA): TGTGCCAGCAGGCTAGCGGGGGGACCTAGCGAGCAGTACTTC. The gene calls are TRBV12-3 or TRBV12-4 and TRBJ2-7, with 11 bases aligning to TRBD2. This CDR3 contains 14 residues. V shed 6 bases and J 6 bases; nucleotides not matched to a gene: 7.

The CDR3 is CASSPYRAHYEQYF. The CDR3 DNA reads TGTGCCAGCAGCCCTTACAGGGCACACTACGAGCAGTACTTC. J is TRBJ2-7 and V is TRBV27; a weak D match, TRBD1 (6 bases). Trimming took 6 bases from V and 3 from J, leaving 15 bases between them. Germline CDR1 is MNHEY and CDR2 is SMNVEV (reference sequence). This CDR3 region has 14 residues.

The table lists this clonotype with a few counts. The V call is TRBV29-1, the J call TRBJ2-5, with D tentatively TRBD2 (6 bases). Germline V gene sequence: CDR1 SQVTM, CDR2 ANQGSEA. The germline V and J ends were trimmed by 6 bases and 2 bases, with 13 bases remaining between them. The CDR3 spans 13 residues. The CDR3 reads CSVGKTRQETQYF. The CDR3, as DNA: TGCAGCGTAGGAAAGACTAGGCAAGAGACCCAGTACTTC.

This clonotype has only one observation. The V and J genes are TRBV12-3 or TRBV12-4 and TRBJ1-4; D remains unclear. V was cut by 5 bases and J by 8 bases, with 12 bases left in between. This CDR3 has 13 residues. The chain's CDR3 is CASSVVTDEKLFF. CDR3 coding DNA: TGTGCCAGCAGTGTAGTAACAGACGAAAAACTGTTTTTT.

The chain joins TRBV25-1 to TRBJ1-5; 7 bases fit TRBD1. The junction had 10 bases not matched to a gene; V was cut back by 6 bases and J by 2 bases. The germline V gene encodes CDR1 MGHDK and CDR2 SYGVNS. The CDR3 extends over 16 amino acids. CDR3 nucleotides: TGTGCCAGCAGAAGTAACAGGGGTACGGGCAATCAGCCCCAGCATTTT. Translated, it gives CASRSNRGTGNQPQHF. The full variable domain, rest sourced from reference TRBV25-1 and TRBJ1-5, is EADIYQTPRYLVIGTGKKITLECSQTMGHDKMYWYQQDPGMELHLIHYSYGVNSTEKGDLSSESTVSRIRTEHFPLTLESARPSHTSQYLCASRSNRGTGNQPQHFGDGTRLSIL.

In this sample, this clonotype turned up a few times. The V and J genes are TRBV5-6 and TRBJ1-5; the match to TRBD1 covers 11 bases. Germline V gene data show CDR1 as SGHDT and CDR2 as YYEEEE. The CDR3 is made up of 16 amino acids. Trimming at V came to 4 bases and at J to 5 bases, leaving 8 bases not matched to a gene. This chain's CDR3 is CASSLRTGGTYQPQHF. Here the CDR3 DNA reads TGTGCCAGCAGCCTCAGGACAGGGGGCACCTATCAGCCCCAGCATTTT.

The chain uses TRBV29-1 and TRBJ1-2; D gene uncertain. V was cut by 3 bases and J by 6 bases, with 11 bases left in between. The germline CDR1 and CDR2 sequences are SQVTM and ANQGSEA. CDR3 size: 12 residues. CDR3 nucleotide sequence: TGCAGCGTTGATCGGGGAATCCATGGCTACACCTTC. Amino acid sequence: CSVDRGIHGYTF.

The rearrangement links TRBV4-1 to TRBJ2-1, with 9 bases matching TRBD1. The V segment lost 5 bases and the J segment 14 bases; nucleotides outside the gene matches: 16. The CDR3 extends over 15 amino acids. The germline V gene encodes CDR1 MGHRA and CDR2 YSYEKL. The DNA of the CDR3 is TGCGCCAGCAGCTCCCGAGGGGAGGACAGGGGTGAAAAGTTCTTC. It translates to CASSSRGEDRGEKFF.

Of note for this clonotype: This may be a read error, as it is one base from a much larger clone. The chain carries TRBV4-3 and TRBJ2-1; the match to TRBD2 covers 14 bases. The J call may not be correct, given that the DNA end is closer to TRBJ2-7. CDR3 size: 17 residues. Germline loops: CDR1 LGHNA, CDR2 YSLEER. CDR3 sequence: CASSPRTSGGIYNEQYF. The DNA of the CDR3 is TGCGCCAGCAGCCCTCGGACTAGCGGGGGGATCTACAATGAGCAGTACTTC.

The chain carries TRBV28 and TRBJ1-2; no clear D gene. The CDR3 runs to 12 residues. V lost 5 bases, J lost 8 bases, and 12 bases lay in between. Germline V gene data show CDR1 as MDHEN and CDR2 as SYDVKM. CDR3 protein: CASSPHSSGYTF. CDR3 nucleotides: TGTGCCAGCAGTCCCCACAGCTCCGGCTACACCTTC.